This TCR beta chain is from a study of radiotherapy plus CTLA-4 blockade in lung cancer. Overall study: 18% of patients responded objectively, and about 33% achieved disease control. Study findings and constraints: The study found tumor-derived TCR clones expanded in blood after radiotherapy plus ipilimumab. Interferon-beta and early blood T cell clone dynamics reportedly predicted response best.

V gave up 2 bases and J gave up 3 bases, with 5 bases separating them. The CDR3 has 12 residues. Germline V CDR1 and CDR2: SGHVS, FQNEAQ. Points on this clone: Its specificity is unknown.

Clones were sequenced by immunoSEQ multiplex PCR, and TCRdb holds only the in-frame ones, with some missing. The sample holds roughly 66,000 clones, roughly four fifths seen once. The rearrangement joins TRBV7-8 to TRBJ2-7; D ambiguous. This sample comprised peripheral blood, obtained from a patient treated with radiotherapy plus ipilimumab. The TCR originated in a human donor with non-small cell lung cancer who had a partial response to radiotherapy plus ipilimumab. The CDR3 DNA reads as TGTGCCAGCAGCTTAACAATCTACGAGCAGTACTTC. Protein sequence: CASSLTIYEQYF. The full variable domain, rest sourced from reference TRBV7-8 and TRBJ2-7, is GAGVSQSPRYKVAKRGQDVALRCDPISGHVSLFWYQQALGQGPEFLTYFQNEAQLDKSGLPSDRFFAERPEGSVSTLKIQRTQQEDSAVYLCASSLTIYEQYFGPGTRLTVT.